Included here is one T cell receptor (beta chain) sequence, with context. Its antigen is unidentified. This sample is part of a study of shared clonotypes between healthy human individuals. Findings and caveats of the study: It was anticipated that sequencing depth would influence how many clonotypes donors shared. Non-shared clonotypes showed lower generation probabilities than clonotypes common to all four donors.

This CDR3 has 15 residues. Germline lookup yields CDR1 SGHKS and CDR2 YYEKEE (reference sequence). V gave up 5 bases and J gave up 4 bases; unmatched junction bases: 5. Clones were read by immunoSEQ multiplex PCR, and TCRdb kept only the in-frame ones, dropping some. The repertoire includes approximately 340,000 clones, less than 85% of them detected once, and 10% sits in the top ten. The genes are TRBV5-5 and TRBJ1-4; 10 positions match TRBD1. Sequencing was performed on memory CD4+ T cells sorted from blood. The subset was: CD45RA-negative fraction. The receptor was isolated from a man in his thirties or forties in good health. The CDR3 DNA follows: TGTGCCAGCAGGACCCGGGACAGGGGTAATGAAAAACTGTTTTTT. Its translation: CASRTRDRGNEKLFF.